This T cell receptor beta chain is from a study of neurological immune-mediated disorders. This clonotype was picked up many times. Its specificity is not known. The cDNA was produced through 5'RACE with 10-nucleotide random UMIs. TCRdb reprocessed the 5' RACE reads via MiXCR and lists one record per CDR3 protein. The sample gives about 66,000 distinct CDR3 sequences, about 4.2% of which show up once; 1.3% is in the top ten. Study-wide points: Multiple sclerosis patients had less TCR clonal expansion than even healthy controls, unlike HTLV-1-associated myelopathy.

The study built unsorted libraries from 2 million PBMCs kept at -80 C. V lost 1 base and J 3 bases, leaving 7 bases between the germline ends. Germline loops: CDR1 LGHNA, CDR2 YSLEER. The CDR3 extends over 14 amino acids. The rearrangement uses TRBV4-3 and TRBJ2-1; D not resolved. The clonotype originates from a man aged 25-40 years with multiple sclerosis. Sequences were obtained from PBMCs. The CDR3 nucleotides read TGCGCCAGCAGCCAAGCGGACGGCTACAATGAGCAGTTCTTC. It is translated as CASSQADGYNEQFF.